This T cell receptor (beta chain) was sequenced during a study of response to subunit inactivated influenza vaccine. Whole-study results and caveats: Researchers suggested that each seasonal influenza vaccination recruits few new T cells.

CDR1 and CDR2 from the germline V gene are SGHVS and FNYEAQ. The CDR3 is 14 residues long. TCRdb called the RT-PCR reads again in MiXCR, with one record for every CDR3 protein. Among 610,000 or so distinct CDR3 sequences listed, 14% were seen once. Points on this clonotype: Its antigen is as yet unknown. An end of the junction differs from the germline gene, which may be a read error.

Here the sequenced sample was PBMCs from blood, taken roughly 12 days after vaccination. The chain is built from TRBV7-6 and TRBJ2-4; a possible D gene is TRBD2 (5 bases). The TCR comes from a man aged 50-60 years who received an inactivated influenza vaccine. The CDR3 nucleotides are TGTGCCAGCGGCTTAAGGGTAGCGAAAAACATTCAGTACTTC. This gives the protein CASGLRVAKNIQYF.